One and the same sample provided the 28 T cell receptor beta chains below, sequenced in a study of blood T cells in healthy people across ages (dated by TCRdb to 2015 to 2017). The method behind the library was 5' RACE. Sequenced using an Illumina HiSeq 2500. A second PCR of roughly 6 to 12 cycles was run with a J-beta primer mix and a sample-barcoded 5' primer. Through fastp at Q25 and MiXCR, TCRdb rebuilt clones from the public reads, retaining in-frame beta chains. Rows merge per CDR3 protein into single entries with the most common DNA and genes. The sample profile shows approximately 1,100,000 distinct CDR3 sequences; less than 50% of them were found once. The leading ten clones occupy 15% to 20% of the sample. The sample taken for sequencing was blood. Receptors were obtained from a woman aged 55-69 years in good health.

This clonotype was seen at least ten times. The chain joins TRBV27 to TRBJ1-5; D is possibly TRBD1 (5 bases). V was clipped by 6 bases and J by 4 bases, with 16 bases between them. CDR3 size: 15 residues. Germline lookup yields CDR1 MNHEY and CDR2 SMNVEV (reference sequence). CDR3 nucleotide sequence: TGTGCCAGCAGACCTCTCCGGGACGGTAATCAGCCCCAGCATTTT. Translated, it gives CASRPLRDGNQPQHF.

This clonotype was picked up many times. The rearrangement links TRBV11-2 to TRBJ2-5; TRBD2 matches at 10 bases. The germline V gene has CDR1 SGHAT and CDR2 FQNNGV. V lost 1 base to trimming and J lost 5 bases; unmatched junction nucleotides: 4. CDR3 length: 15 residues. The CDR3: CASSLGLAGVETQYF. The CDR3 DNA sequence: TGTGCCAGCAGCTTAGGCCTAGCGGGAGTGGAGACCCAGTACTTC.

The gene calls are TRBV12-3 or TRBV12-4 and TRBJ2-5; TRBD2 aligns across 8 bases. The CDR3 sequence is 15 residues long. V lost 7 bases and J lost 0; bases outside the gene matches: 7. The CDR3: CASTRGSGNQETQYF. Written as DNA, the CDR3 is TGTGCCAGCACCCGGGGTAGCGGGAACCAAGAGACCCAGTACTTC.

The chain has TRBV29-1 and TRBJ2-7, with TRBD1 matching 7 bases. The CDR3 is made up of 14 amino acids. Germline loops: CDR1 SQVTM, CDR2 ANQGSEA. Trimming removed 6 bases from V and 0 bases from J; junction bases left unmatched: 8. CDR3 sequence reads: CSVVTGLHSYEQYF. The CDR3 region has the DNA TGCAGCGTCGTGACAGGGTTGCACTCCTACGAGCAGTACTTC.

There are a few counts of this clonotype. The V gene is TRBV7-9, the J gene TRBJ2-5; either TRBD1 or TRBD2 may fit D (5 bases each). The DNA matches TRBJ2-7 better at its end, which makes the J call doubtful. Germline V gene sequence: CDR1 SEHNR, CDR2 FQNEAQ (reference sequence). The CDR3 spans 14 residues. CDR3 region: CASSTGTWSAEQYF. In DNA, the CDR3 is TGTGCCAGCAGCACCGGGACGTGGAGTGCCGAGCAGTACTTC.

Regarding this clonotype: A read error may produce the germline difference seen at one junction end. V usage is TRBV6-5 and J usage is TRBJ2-6, with D perhaps matching TRBD1 or TRBD2 (5 bases each). The CDR3 loop spans 16 amino acids. Germline CDR1 is MNHEY and CDR2 is SVGAGI. In DNA, the CDR3 is TGTGCCAGCAGTTACTCGGCCGGGGCTGGGGCCAACGCCCTGACTTTC. It specifies CASSYSAGAGANALTF.

This CDR3 reads CASRLPGNEQYF. The CDR3 nucleotides read TGTGCCAGCAGGTTACCCGGAAACGAGCAGTACTTC. The chain links TRBV28 to TRBJ2-5; no reliable D call. The J call could be wrong; TRBJ2-7 is a better fit for the DNA end. This CDR3 has 12 amino acids. Germline V CDR1 and CDR2: MDHEN, SYDVKM.

This clonotype appeared once. CDR3 residues: CSAAKRAGELFF. The CDR3 DNA reads as TGCAGTGCTGCGAAGCGGGCCGGGGAGCTGTTTTTT. V is TRBV20-1 and J is TRBJ2-2; a possible D gene is TRBD2 (6 bases). The CDR3 totals 12 residues. Germline values: CDR1 DFQATT, CDR2 SNEGSKA (reference sequence). V shed 5 bases and J shed 6 bases, with 10 bases lying between them.

V and J are TRBV6-6 and TRBJ2-1; D perhaps matches TRBD2 (5 bases). Germline V gives CDR1 MNHNY, CDR2 SVGAGI (reference sequence). There are 13 residues in the CDR3. Trimming cost V 5 bases and J 5 bases, with 10 bases left between them. CDR3: CASSNRDHNEQFF. In DNA form, the CDR3 reads TGTGCCAGCAGTAACCGGGATCACAATGAGCAGTTCTTC.

To note about this clonotype: The germline gene is not matched at one end of the junction; a read error may be the cause. V is TRBV12-3 or TRBV12-4 and J is TRBJ2-7; TRBD1 matches 10 bases. The CDR3 spans 14 residues. CDR3 nucleotide sequence: TGTGTCAGCAGTTTGGGACAGGGGAATAGGGAGCAGTACTTC. This codes for CVSSLGQGNREQYF.

The chain recombines TRBV20-1 with TRBJ2-7, with no clear D. TRBJ2-5 matches the DNA end more closely, so the J call is doubtful. Per the germline V gene, CDR1 is DFQATT and CDR2 is SNEGSKA (reference sequence). The CDR3 is 12 residues long. CDR3 nucleotides: TGCAGTGCTAGAATTACTCGGGAGACCCAGTACTTC. It translates to CSARITRETQYF.

This clonotype was recorded a few times. This chain links TRBV7-9 with TRBJ2-5, with D possibly matching TRBD2 (5 bases). Germline loops: CDR1 SEHNR, CDR2 FQNEAQ (reference sequence). The V and J ends lost 4 bases and 11 bases respectively, with 11 bases between them. The CDR3 is 11 residues long. DNA for the CDR3: TGTGCCAGCAGCTCCCGATGGGAGCAGTACTTC. As protein: CASSSRWEQYF.

This clonotype was recorded at least ten times. The chain has TRBV29-1 and TRBJ2-7; D possibly corresponds to TRBD2 (6 bases). The V and J ends lost 3 bases and 2 bases respectively, with 11 bases between them. The CDR3 consists of 13 residues. Germline CDR1 and CDR2: SQVTM and ANQGSEA. The CDR3: CSVEGGQTYEQYF. The CDR3 DNA reads as TGCAGCGTTGAGGGAGGCCAGACCTACGAGCAGTACTTC.

Only a few counts were recorded for this clonotype. The chain employs TRBV15 and TRBJ2-3, with 9 nucleotides matching TRBD1. The CDR3 extends over 16 amino acids. From germline, CDR1 is LNHNV and CDR2 YYDKDF (reference sequence). Germline trimming cut 0 bases from V and 1 base from J; bases unmatched to any gene: 2. In nucleotides, the CDR3 is TGTGCCACCAGCAGAGATCGACAGGGGGGCACAGATACGCAGTATTTT. Translation gives CATSRDRQGGTDTQYF.

This chain uses TRBV6-2 or TRBV6-3 with TRBJ2-5, with D unresolved. The J call is uncertain, as TRBJ2-7 better fits the DNA end. The CDR3 sequence is 12 residues long. The germline V gene encodes CDR1 MNHEY and CDR2 SVGEGT. The CDR3 is CASRVFRYEQYF. Here the CDR3 DNA reads TGTGCCAGCCGGGTTTTCCGCTACGAGCAGTACTTC.

This clonotype was seen a handful of times. This chain uses TRBV29-1 with TRBJ2-7; D is undetermined. Germline V lookup: CDR1 SQVTM, CDR2 ANQGSEA. The CDR3 contains 11 residues. The V end was cut by 3 bases, the J end by 3 bases, with 6 bases between. This CDR3 reads CSVETRYEQYF. CDR3 nucleotides: TGCAGCGTTGAGACTCGCTACGAGCAGTACTTC.

The chain employs TRBV7-2 and TRBJ2-1; no reliable D call. CDR1 and CDR2 (germline): SGHTA, FQGNSA. Trimming took 5 bases from V and 7 from J, leaving 12 bases between them. The CDR3 has 13 amino acids. The CDR3 sequence: CASSLPLMNEQFF. Here the CDR3 DNA reads TGTGCCAGCAGCCTCCCACTCATGAATGAGCAGTTCTTC.

This clonotype was observed once. J is TRBJ2-3 and V is TRBV27; TRBD2 matches at 10 bases. This CDR3 has 15 residues. Germline CDR1 MNHEY, CDR2 SMNVEV (reference sequence). The J segment lost 1 base and the V segment lost 7 bases, leaving 5 bases of the junction unmatched. CDR3 coding DNA: TGTGCCAGCACCTTAACTAGCGGGGGCACAGATACGCAGTATTTT. This gives the protein CASTLTSGGTDTQYF.

The V and J genes are TRBV18 and TRBJ2-3, with 8 bases aligning to TRBD1. The germline V gene has CDR1 KGHSH and CDR2 LQKENI. V lost 8 bases to trimming and J lost 3 bases; unmatched junction nucleotides: 7. The CDR3 contains 14 residues. Here the CDR3 reads CASGGQGVTDTQYF. Written as DNA, the CDR3 is TGTGCCAGCGGAGGACAGGGAGTGACAGATACGCAGTATTTT. The full variable domain, completed using reference TRBV18 and TRBJ2-3, is NAGVMQNPRHLVRRRGQEARLRCSPMKGHSHVYWYRQLPEEGLKFMVYLQKENIIDESGMPKERFSAEFPKEGPSILRIQQVVRGDSAAYFCASGGQGVTDTQYFGPGTRLTVL.

The chain links TRBV20-1 to TRBJ2-7, with 9 nucleotides matching TRBD2. Germline trimming cut 5 bases from V and 0 bases from J; bases unmatched to any gene: 11. Germline CDR1 DFQATT, CDR2 SNEGSKA (reference sequence). The CDR3 is 16 amino acids. The CDR3 region is CSAPLRDSGSSYEQYF. The DNA for the CDR3 is TGCAGTGCTCCCCTGCGAGATAGCGGGAGCTCCTACGAGCAGTACTTC.

In this sample, this clonotype turned up a few times. At one of its ends the junction is not consistent with the germline gene, which may arise from a read error. CDR3 region: CARSAPVGVEQYF. As DNA, the CDR3 is TGTGCCCGGAGTGCCCCCGTTGGGGTTGAGCAGTACTTC. The V gene is TRBV30, the J gene TRBJ2-5, with D hard to call. The germline CDR1 and CDR2 sequences are GTSNPN and SVGIG (reference sequence). CDR3 size: 13 residues.

This clonotype was counted a few times. This chain uses TRBV15 with TRBJ2-1, with a tentative D call TRBD2 (5 bases). The CDR3 extends over 14 amino acids. The V end lost 1 base, the J end lost 10 bases, and 14 bases lay between the germline ends. Germline V gene lookup returns CDR1 LNHNV and CDR2 YYDKDF (reference sequence). The CDR3 nucleotides read TGTGCCACCAGCAGAGGGACTGTTTCCTACGAGCAGTTCTTC. Protein: CATSRGTVSYEQFF. Complete variable domain (other parts from reference TRBV15 and TRBJ2-1): DAMVIQNPRYQVTQFGKPVTLSCSQTLNHNVMYWYQQKSSQAPKLLFHYYDKDFNNEADTPDNFQSRRPNTSFCFLDIRSPGLGDTAMYLCATSRGTVSYEQFFGPGTRLTVL.

The chain couples TRBV7-6 to TRBJ2-1, with TRBD2 matching over 8 bases. The CDR3 is 18 amino acids. CDR1 is SGHVS, CDR2 FNYEAQ, per germline. Losses at the gene ends were 0 bases for V and 5 bases for J; bases not matched to a gene: 12. CDR3 amino acids: CASSLAISGNREDNEQFF. CDR3 sequence (DNA): TGTGCCAGCAGCTTAGCGATTAGCGGGAATAGGGAGGACAATGAGCAGTTCTTC.

This chain connects TRBV9 to TRBJ2-7, with 10 bases lining up with TRBD2. The DNA end is a closer match to TRBJ2-4, so the J assignment may be wrong. The CDR3 runs to 15 residues. Germline V gene sequence: CDR1 SGDLS, CDR2 YYNGEE. This CDR3 is CASSASGRTKNIQYF. DNA for the CDR3: TGTGCCAGCAGCGCTAGCGGGAGAACCAAAAACATTCAGTACTTC.

DNA for the CDR3: TGCGCCAGCAGCCTCAACCCTACTAGCCGCCATGAGCAGTTCTTC. It yields the protein CASSLNPTSRHEQFF. This chain uses TRBV4-1 with TRBJ2-1; tentatively, D is TRBD2 (6 bases). Trimming took off 4 bases at V and 8 bases at J, with 18 bases between the two ends. Per the germline V gene, CDR1 is MGHRA and CDR2 is YSYEKL. CDR3 length equals 15 residues.

This chain joins TRBV30 and TRBJ2-1; D not resolved. This CDR3 spans 12 amino acids. V dropped 3 bases and J dropped 4 bases, with 7 bases sitting between them. Germline V gene sequence: CDR1 GTSNPN, CDR2 SVGIG (reference sequence). In DNA form, the CDR3 reads TGTGCCTGGAGATCCGGTTACAATGAGCAGTTCTTC. It encodes CAWRSGYNEQFF.

The DNA of the CDR3 is TGCAGCGTTGAAGAGGGGGGACGGGGGAGGGTCGACAAAAACATTCAGTACTTC. As protein: CSVEEGGRGRVDKNIQYF. V usage is TRBV29-1 and J usage is TRBJ2-4; TRBD2 matches at 7 bases. CDR1 and CDR2 (germline): SQVTM, ANQGSEA. The ends lost 0 bases at V and 3 bases at J; junction bases unmatched: 14. The CDR3 has 18 amino acids.

Note on this clonotype: A read error may account for a junction end that differs from germline. This chain connects TRBV6-6 to TRBJ2-5, with 10 nucleotides matching TRBD1. The CDR3 runs to 16 residues. Germline assignment: CDR1 MNHNY and CDR2 SVGAGI (reference sequence). This CDR3 is CVSSPLGTGVEETQYF. CDR3 DNA: TGTGTCAGCAGCCCCTTGGGGACAGGGGTCGAAGAGACCCAGTACTTC.